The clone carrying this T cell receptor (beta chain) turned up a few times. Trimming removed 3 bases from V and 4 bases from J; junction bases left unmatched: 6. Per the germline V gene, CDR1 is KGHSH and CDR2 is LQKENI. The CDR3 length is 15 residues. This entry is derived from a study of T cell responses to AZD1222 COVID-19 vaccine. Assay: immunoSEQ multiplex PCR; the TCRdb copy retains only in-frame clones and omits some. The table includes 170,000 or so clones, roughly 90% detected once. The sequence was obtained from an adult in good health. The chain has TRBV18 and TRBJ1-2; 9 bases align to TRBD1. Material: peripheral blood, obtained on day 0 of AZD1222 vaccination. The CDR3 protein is CASSPWTGDAYGYTF. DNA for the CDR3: TGTGCCAGCTCACCGTGGACAGGGGACGCCTATGGCTACACCTTC.